Listed below are T cell receptor beta chains from one sample, sequenced in a study of Tregs in tolerant kidney transplant recipients. Using immunoSEQ multiplex PCR, the repertoire was profiled, and TCRdb retains in-frame clones only, with some absent. The repertoire includes some 70,000 clones, around 90% of them detected once, and approximately 0.39% sits in the top ten. This specimen was CD4+ T cells from blood, taken before the transplant. These receptors all come from a human donor who received a combined kidney and bone marrow transplant. The CDR3 runs from the conserved cysteine through the conserved F or W. The D gene is left open where the match is weak.

cdr3_length	v_call	d_call	j_call	cdr3_aa	cdr3_nt
16	TRBV7-3	TRBD2	TRBJ2-1	CASSPGPSGSSNEQFF	TGTGCCAGCAGCCCGGGGCCTAGCGGGAGTTCGAATGAGCAGTTCTTC
15	TRBV30	TRBD1	TRBJ2-2	CAWRGRGRDTGELFF	TGTGCCTGGCGAGGCAGGGGGCGCGACACCGGGGAGCTGTTTTTT
15	TRBV27	TRBD2	TRBJ2-7	CASSRTSGMLYEQYF	TGTGCCAGCAGCCGGACTAGCGGGATGCTCTACGAGCAGTACTTC
12	TRBV29-1	-	TRBJ2-1	CSVGESHNEQFF	TGCAGCGTTGGCGAGTCCCACAATGAGCAGTTCTTC
9	TRBV20-1	TRBD1	TRBJ1-1	CSADRGAFF	TGCAGTGCAGACAGGGGAGCTTTCTTT
12	TRBV28	TRBD2	TRBJ2-1	CASSSGLAKQFF	TGTGCCAGCAGTTCAGGACTAGCGAAGCAGTTCTTC
15	TRBV18	TRBD2	TRBJ2-2	CASLPSGRNTGELFF	TGTGCCAGCTTACCTAGCGGGAGGAACACCGGGGAGCTGTTTTTT
13	TRBV27	-	TRBJ1-2	CASSSRANYGYTF	TGTGCCAGCAGTTCCCGTGCTAACTATGGCTACACCTTC
15	TRBV4-1	TRBD1	TRBJ1-4	CASSPGTGGIEKLFF	TGCGCCAGCAGCCCCGGGACAGGGGGAATTGAAAAACTGTTTTTT
15	TRBV6-5	TRBD1	TRBJ1-3	CASSGTGFSGNTIYF	TGTGCCAGCAGCGGGACAGGCTTCTCTGGAAACACCATATATTTT